This passage covers 20 T cell receptor beta chains from one sample sequenced in a study of neoadjuvant nivolumab and ipilimumab in lung cancer. Clones were sequenced by immunoSEQ multiplex PCR, and TCRdb holds only the in-frame ones, with some missing. The sample includes some 43,000 clones, around 88% of them seen just once. The specimen was blood, collected before neoadjuvant nivolumab, alone or with ipilimumab. These receptors were obtained from an adult with non-small cell lung cancer. Some clones in this sample may be carry-over from other donors' samples.

The chain is built from TRBV7-8 and TRBJ2-1; 12 nucleotides agree with TRBD2. Losses at the gene ends were 4 bases for V and 3 bases for J; bases not matched to a gene: 7. CDR1 is SGHVS and CDR2 is FQNEAQ in the germline V gene. CDR3 size: 17 residues. CDR3 in DNA: TGTGCCAGCAGCTCCTCTAGCGGGAGGGCCCTCTACAATGAGCAGTTCTTC. This translates into CASSSSSGRALYNEQFF.

The rearrangement links TRBV30 to TRBJ1-4, with unresolved D. Germline V gives CDR1 GTSNPN, CDR2 SVGIG (reference sequence). This CDR3 is 15 amino acids long. V lost 2 bases and J lost 6, with 16 bases in between. The CDR3 protein is CAWSLLSEKDEKLFF. DNA of the CDR3: TGTGCCTGGAGTTTACTTTCGGAGAAAGATGAAAAACTGTTTTTT.

This clone was counted a few times. The chain combines TRBV11-3 with TRBJ2-5; D possibly corresponds to TRBD1 (6 bases). Germline CDR1 reads SGHNT; CDR2 reads YENEEA. This CDR3 has 13 amino acids. V was pared by 5 bases and J by 2 bases, with 9 bases between. The CDR3 reads CASSLGAQETQYF. The DNA of the CDR3 is TGTGCCAGCAGCCTGGGGGCTCAAGAGACCCAGTACTTC.

The chain links TRBV7-9 to TRBJ2-1; D is ambiguous. Germline CDR1 is SEHNR and CDR2 is FQNEAQ (reference sequence). This CDR3 is built from 15 residues. V lost 5 bases and J 4 bases, leaving 15 bases between the germline ends. CDR3 protein: CASSPQGRIYNEQFF. The CDR3 DNA reads as TGTGCCAGCAGCCCCCAAGGCCGGATTTACAATGAGCAGTTCTTC.

The gene calls are TRBV5-1 and TRBJ2-1, with D possibly TRBD2 on 7 matching bases. The CDR3 covers 16 residues. The V and J ends lost 3 bases and 4 bases respectively, with 17 bases between them. CDR1 is SGHRS and CDR2 is YFSETQ in the germline V gene. The CDR3 bases are TGCGCCAGCAGCTCCGCGGGGGCGGGAGTGTACAATGAGCAGTTCTTC. Encoded protein: CASSSAGAGVYNEQFF.

The V call is TRBV30, the J call TRBJ2-7; TRBD1 matches 10 bases. Germline assignment: CDR1 GTSNPN and CDR2 SVGIG (reference sequence). V lost 3 bases to trimming and J lost 2 bases; unmatched junction nucleotides: 10. The CDR3 contains 16 residues. CDR3 sequence: CAWSDLPGQGTYEQYF. CDR3 in DNA: TGTGCCTGGAGCGACCTTCCGGGACAGGGGACCTACGAGCAGTACTTC.

This clone was counted a single time. The rearrangement links TRBV7-8 to TRBJ2-2, with TRBD2 matching over 10 bases. V lost 5 bases to trimming and J lost 6 bases; unmatched junction nucleotides: 6. The germline gives CDR1 SGHVS, CDR2 FQNEAQ. This CDR3 is built from 15 residues. CDR3 protein: CASSRLAGSAGELFF. The CDR3 DNA reads as TGTGCCAGCAGCCGACTAGCGGGTAGTGCCGGGGAGCTGTTTTTT.

Only one count was recorded for this clone. The rearrangement links TRBV18 to TRBJ1-5, with D unresolved. The germline V and J ends were trimmed by 4 bases and 3 bases, with 7 bases remaining between them. The CDR3 runs 13 residues. Germline V gene data show CDR1 as KGHSH and CDR2 as LQKENI. In nucleotides, the CDR3 is TGTGCCAGCTCACAGGCAGTCAATCAGCCCCAGCATTTT. Protein sequence: CASSQAVNQPQHF.

The rearrangement uses TRBV4-1 and TRBJ2-2; TRBD1 agrees at 8 bases. Looked up from germline, CDR1 is MGHRA and CDR2 is YSYEKL. The CDR3 covers 17 residues. The ends lost 4 bases at V and 6 bases at J; junction bases unmatched: 13. The DNA of the CDR3 is TGCGCCAGCAGCCGCCTCCAGGGACAGGCAGGTCCCGGGGAGCTGTTTTTT. This gives the protein CASSRLQGQAGPGELFF.

The rearrangement uses TRBV9 and TRBJ2-1, with 10 bases matching TRBD2. The CDR3 spans 17 residues. J lost 6 bases, V lost 0 bases, and 9 bases had no gene match. The V gene's germline CDR1 is SGDLS and CDR2 YYNGEE. The CDR3 here is CASSVEDWLAGVNEQFF. Here the CDR3 DNA reads TGTGCCAGCAGCGTAGAAGACTGGCTAGCGGGAGTCAATGAGCAGTTCTTC.

The J gene is TRBJ1-2, the V gene TRBV5-1; tentative D call: TRBD1 (5 bases). The CDR3 has 13 amino acids. Trimming removed 0 bases at V and 8 bases at J, with 11 bases between. CDR1 and CDR2 (germline): SGHRS, YFSETQ. CDR3 sequence reads: CASSLESGRGYTF. CDR3 nucleotide sequence: TGCGCCAGCAGCTTGGAGTCAGGGCGCGGCTACACCTTC.

The V and J genes are TRBV6-5 and TRBJ2-7, with D unclear. This CDR3 is 14 amino acids long. Germline loops: CDR1 MNHEY, CDR2 SVGAGI. The CDR3 DNA reads as TGTGCTGCCGGAAAAACCAGCGCAGACTACGAGCAGTACTTC. It translates to CAAGKTSADYEQYF.

This chain uses TRBV30 with TRBJ2-1; TRBD2 agrees at 10 bases. The CDR3 has 12 residues. Unmatched junction bases numbered 8, after V lost 3 bases and J lost 15 bases. Germline V gives CDR1 GTSNPN, CDR2 SVGIG (reference sequence). As DNA, the CDR3 is TGTGCCTGGAGGCCTAGCGGGGGCGGGGGGTTCTTC. This translates into CAWRPSGGGGFF.

V usage is TRBV5-1 and J usage is TRBJ2-2, with D tentatively TRBD1 (6 bases). Trimming stripped 3 bases from V and 7 bases from J, with 19 bases between. The CDR3 length is 16 residues. Germline CDR1 reads SGHRS; CDR2 reads YFSETQ. DNA of the CDR3: TGCGCCAGCAGCTACTACTCAACAGGGAAGGTCGGGGAGCTGTTTTTT. This encodes CASSYYSTGKVGELFF.

The DNA of the CDR3 is TGTGCCAGCCGCTGGGGAAGACAGGGCACTGAAGCTTTCTTT. This gives the protein CASRWGRQGTEAFF. The chain uses TRBV6-5 and TRBJ1-1; 7 bases align to TRBD1. In germline, CDR1 is MNHEY, CDR2 SVGAGI. Germline trimming cut 8 bases from V and 4 bases from J; bases unmatched to any gene: 10. This CDR3 has 14 residues.

This clone has just one count. This chain joins TRBV6-5 and TRBJ1-2; D call uncertain. Trimming pared 8 bases from V and 5 bases from J, leaving 12 bases between. Germline values: CDR1 MNHEY, CDR2 SVGAGI. The CDR3 is 12 amino acids. DNA of the CDR3: TGTGCCAGCGGTCCCTGGCGATATGGCTACACCTTC. Translating it yields CASGPWRYGYTF.

The rearrangement links TRBV5-1 to TRBJ2-3, with D perhaps assigned TRBD1 or TRBD2 (5 bases each). The CDR3 runs to 15 residues. Per germline, CDR1 SGHRS and CDR2 YFSETQ. V lost 0 bases and J lost 4, with 12 bases in between. The CDR3 loop reads CASSLAPGRPDTQYF. The CDR3 nucleotides are TGCGCCAGCAGCTTGGCACCGGGGCGCCCAGATACGCAGTATTTT.

This chain links TRBV5-1 with TRBJ2-2; 9 nucleotides agree with TRBD1. CDR1 is SGHRS and CDR2 is YFSETQ in the germline V gene. This CDR3 is 17 amino acids long. Trimming at V came to 0 bases and at J to 5 bases, leaving 8 bases not matched to a gene. CDR3: CASSLANTGGRTGELFF. The CDR3, as DNA: TGCGCCAGCAGCTTGGCCAATACAGGGGGCAGGACCGGGGAGCTGTTTTTT.

The sample holds one count of this clone. V is TRBV2 and J is TRBJ2-1, with D unresolved. Trimming left V 5 bases short and J 8 bases short, with 13 bases between. The CDR3 spans 13 residues. The germline V gene has CDR1 SNHLY and CDR2 FYNNEI. The CDR3 sequence is CASSILQADEQFF. The CDR3 DNA follows: TGTGCCAGCAGTATTTTGCAGGCCGATGAGCAGTTCTTC. Using reference TRBV2 and TRBJ2-1 for the parts outside the CDR3, the full variable domain is EPEVTQTPSHQVTQMGQEVILRCVPISNHLYFYWYRQILGQKVEFLVSFYNNEISEKSEIFDDQFSVERPDGSNFTLKIRSTKLEDSAMYFCASSILQADEQFFGPGTRLTVL.

Judged by abundance, this clone is medium-sized (0.01 to 0.1%). The rearrangement links TRBV6-5 to TRBJ1-1; 7 bases line up with TRBD1. CDR1 is MNHEY and CDR2 is SVGAGI in the germline V gene. After removal of 6 bases from V and 4 bases from J, the junction contained 5 bases not matched to a gene. The CDR3 sequence is 13 residues long. The CDR3 here is CASRQGYGTEAFF. The DNA for the CDR3 is TGTGCCAGCAGACAGGGGTATGGCACTGAAGCTTTCTTT.